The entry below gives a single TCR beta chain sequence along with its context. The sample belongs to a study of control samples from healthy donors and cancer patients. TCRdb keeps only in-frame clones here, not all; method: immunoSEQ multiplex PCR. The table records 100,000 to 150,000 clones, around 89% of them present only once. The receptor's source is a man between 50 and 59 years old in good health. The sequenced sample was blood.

The DNA of the CDR3 is TGTGCCAGCAGTGAAGCGCCTCCGGGACAAGGAAACTATGGCTACACCTTC. Encoded protein: CASSEAPPGQGNYGYTF. The chain employs TRBV6-1 and TRBJ1-2; a weak D match, TRBD1 (6 bases). The CDR3 consists of 17 residues. The V gene lost 0 bases and the J gene lost 2 bases, with 16 bases spanning the gap. CDR1 and CDR2 from the germline V gene are MNHNS and SASEGT.